This entry lists 19 T cell receptor beta chains sequenced from one sample in a study of siplizumab effects on memory and regulatory T cells. Repertoires were generated with immunoSEQ multiplex PCR, while TCRdb's copy carries only in-frame clones and drops some. The sample has some 62,000 clones, approximately 87% seen once; the top ten hold roughly 3.8%. Sequenced sample: memory CD4+ T cells sorted from blood. Receptor source: a human donor in good health.

The rearrangement uses TRBV27 and TRBJ2-7, with D perhaps matching TRBD2 (6 bases). The V end lost 4 bases, the J end lost 2 bases, and 21 bases lay between the germline ends. There are 17 residues in the CDR3. Germline assignment: CDR1 MNHEY and CDR2 SMNVEV (reference sequence). In nucleotides, the CDR3 is TGTGCCAGCAGTTCTCGGAGGAACGGGAGAGTGACCTACGAGCAGTACTTC. Its protein is CASSSRRNGRVTYEQYF.

This clone appeared a few times. The rearrangement links TRBV7-6 to TRBJ1-1; 8 nucleotides match TRBD1. The trim removed 5 bases at V and 0 bases at J, leaving 8 bases unmatched. There are 16 residues in the CDR3. Germline CDR1 reads SGHVS; CDR2 reads FNYEAQ. The CDR3 region is CASSIQGGTMNTEAFF. In DNA, the CDR3 is TGTGCCAGCAGCATACAGGGGGGGACTATGAACACTGAAGCTTTCTTT.

The CDR3 sequence: CASSFTAGTTDTQYF. The CDR3 bases are TGTGCCAGCAGCTTCACGGCAGGGACTACAGATACGCAGTATTTT. V and J are TRBV7-9 and TRBJ2-3; D may be TRBD2 (6 bases). The V gene lost 3 bases and the J gene lost 3 bases, with 13 bases spanning the gap. CDR1 and CDR2 (germline): SEHNR, FQNEAQ (reference sequence). The CDR3 totals 15 residues.

This chain links TRBV11-2 with TRBJ2-3, with TRBD1 matching over 8 bases. V shed 5 bases and J 3 bases; nucleotides not matched to a gene: 4. This CDR3 is 14 amino acids long. Germline V gene lookup returns CDR1 SGHAT and CDR2 FQNNGV. For the CDR3, the DNA is TGTGCCAGCAGCGAGACAGGGGTGACAGATACGCAGTATTTT. It codes for CASSETGVTDTQYF. The variable domain in full, with the rest retrieved from reference TRBV11-2 and TRBJ2-3, is EAGVAQSPRYKIIEKRQSVAFWCNPISGHATLYWYQQILGQGPKLLIQFQNNGVVDDSQLPKDRFSAERLKGVDSTLKIQPAKLEDSAVYLCASSETGVTDTQYFGPGTRLTVL.

V and J are TRBV6-1 and TRBJ1-5; D uncertain. The CDR3 sequence is 15 residues long. Germline CDR1 reads MNHNS; CDR2 reads SASEGT. The ends were cut back, 0 bases at V and 5 bases at J, with 11 bases in the middle. The CDR3 nucleotides read TGTGCCAGCAGTGAAGCATACGGGTTGCATCAGCCCCAGCATTTT. Encoded protein: CASSEAYGLHQPQHF.

The chain combines TRBV7-9 with TRBJ1-4, with D possibly TRBD1 on 6 matching bases. CDR3 length equals 14 residues. V dropped 5 bases and J dropped 8 bases, with 15 bases sitting between them. Germline CDR1 reads SEHNR; CDR2 reads FQNEAQ (reference sequence). As DNA, the CDR3 is TGTGCCAGCAGCCCACCCGACAGGAGGGAAAAACTGTTTTTT. Its protein is CASSPPDRREKLFF.

This chain's CDR3 is CASSLRTSGMQETQYF. CDR3 nucleotides: TGCGCCAGCAGCCTCCGGACTAGCGGGATGCAAGAGACCCAGTACTTC. The V and J genes are TRBV4-1 and TRBJ2-5, with TRBD2 matching 12 bases. The V gene's germline CDR1 is MGHRA and CDR2 YSYEKL. This CDR3 comprises 16 residues. V gave up 4 bases and J gave up 2 bases; unmatched junction bases: 5.

This sequence joins TRBV25-1 and TRBJ1-2; the D is unclear. V lost 6 bases to trimming and J lost 6 bases, with 11 bases between them. Germline CDR1 reads MGHDK; CDR2 reads SYGVNS. The CDR3 length is 12 residues. The CDR3 protein is CASRTSWDGYTF. The CDR3 coding sequence is TGTGCCAGCAGGACCTCATGGGATGGCTACACCTTC.

The chain has TRBV25-1 and TRBJ2-7; a possible D gene is TRBD1 (6 bases). The CDR3 runs to 14 residues. Germline values: CDR1 MGHDK, CDR2 SYGVNS. Trimming took off 7 bases at V and 2 bases at J, with 15 bases between the two ends. The CDR3 nucleotides are TGTGCCAGCACCGGACAGTCGGGCACCTACGAGCAGTACTTC. Translating gives CASTGQSGTYEQYF.

The chain couples TRBV6-1 to TRBJ2-7; tentative D call: TRBD1 (6 bases). Trimming cost V 5 bases and J 1 base, with 12 bases left between them. This CDR3 has 14 amino acids. Germline V gene lookup returns CDR1 MNHNS and CDR2 SASEGT. CDR3 DNA: TGTGCCAGCAGTTGGACAGACACTTCCTACGAGCAGTACTTC. This codes for CASSWTDTSYEQYF.

The chain has TRBV5-1 and TRBJ2-7; D is possibly TRBD1 or TRBD2 (5 bases each). The V end was cut by 1 base, the J end by 4 bases, with 12 bases between. CDR3 length: 14 residues. Germline CDR1 reads SGHRS; CDR2 reads YFSETQ. The CDR3 loop is CASSLQGRGYEQYF. CDR3 DNA sequence: TGCGCCAGCAGCTTGCAGGGTAGAGGGTACGAGCAGTACTTC.

This clone was recorded only once. The chain has TRBV5-4 and TRBJ1-2, with 7 bases identical to TRBD1. CDR3 length equals 15 residues. After removal of 4 bases from V and 6 bases from J, the junction contained 12 bases not matched to a gene. The germline gives CDR1 SGHNT, CDR2 YYREEE (reference sequence). This CDR3 reads CASSLRQGPRDGYTF. The CDR3 DNA follows: TGTGCCAGCAGCCTTCGACAGGGCCCCAGGGATGGCTACACCTTC.

This CDR3 is CASSEGWGWTQYF. CDR3 DNA sequence: TGTGCCAGCAGTGAAGGGTGGGGTTGGACCCAGTACTTC. The chain links TRBV2 to TRBJ2-5; D remains ambiguous. The CDR3 length is 13 residues. Germline assignment: CDR1 SNHLY and CDR2 FYNNEI. Trimming cost V 1 base and J 7 bases, with 10 bases left between them. Combining the CDR3 with reference TRBV2 and TRBJ2-5 gives the whole variable domain EPEVTQTPSHQVTQMGQEVILRCVPISNHLYFYWYRQILGQKVEFLVSFYNNEISEKSEIFDDQFSVERPDGSNFTLKIRSTKLEDSAMYFCASSEGWGWTQYFGPGTRLLVL.

This chain links TRBV9 with TRBJ2-1; TRBD2 agrees at 8 bases. The CDR3 contains 15 residues. V shed 2 bases and J 4 bases; nucleotides not matched to a gene: 5. Looked up from germline, CDR1 is SGDLS and CDR2 is YYNGEE. The DNA for the CDR3 is TGTGCCAGCAGCGTTTCACTAGCGGCGTACAATGAGCAGTTCTTC. Translated, it gives CASSVSLAAYNEQFF.

Concerning this clone itself: In the same sample, other DNA sequences code for this CDR3. The chain carries TRBV19 and TRBJ1-5, with D unclear. The germline V and J ends were trimmed by 2 bases and 3 bases, with 5 bases remaining between them. The CDR3 length is 13 residues. Germline V gives CDR1 LNHDA, CDR2 SQIVND (reference sequence). For the CDR3, the DNA is TGTGCCAGTAGTATACAGCCCAATCAGCCCCAGCATTTT. This codes for CASSIQPNQPQHF.

The CDR3 DNA follows: TGTGCCAGCTCCCGAACCACATTGGGGGGGCCCGGGGCCAACGTCCTGACTTTC. Protein sequence: CASSRTTLGGPGANVLTF. V and J are TRBV18 and TRBJ2-6, with D possibly being TRBD2 (7 bases). Germline assignment: CDR1 KGHSH and CDR2 LQKENI. The CDR3 is 18 residues long. V gave up 6 bases and J gave up 4 bases, with 22 bases separating them.

This chain connects TRBV9 to TRBJ2-2; 9 nucleotides match TRBD1. CDR1 SGDLS and CDR2 YYNGEE come from the germline V gene. V lost 4 bases and J lost 0; bases outside the gene matches: 4. The CDR3 spans 16 residues. CDR3 nucleotides: TGTGCCAGCAGCCCCCGGACAGGGGCGAACACCGGGGAGCTGTTTTTT. Translation: CASSPRTGANTGELFF.

V and J are TRBV6-5 and TRBJ1-1; no firm D call. V shed 9 bases and J shed 1 base, with 12 bases lying between them. This CDR3 comprises 13 residues. CDR1 and CDR2 from the germline V gene are MNHEY and SVGAGI. CDR3 nucleotide sequence: TGTGCCAGTCGACTTAGGACGAACACTGAAGCTTTCTTT. Its protein product is CASRLRTNTEAFF.

The chain uses TRBV7-9 and TRBJ1-4; 9 bases match TRBD1. There are 14 residues in the CDR3. V dropped 5 bases and J dropped 7; count of bases not matched to a gene: 5. CDR1 and CDR2 from the germline V gene are SEHNR and FQNEAQ (reference sequence). CDR3 sequence reads: CASSTGQGSEKLFF. The CDR3 bases are TGTGCCAGCAGCACCGGACAGGGGAGTGAAAAACTGTTTTTT. Based on the CDR3 plus reference TRBV7-9 and TRBJ1-4, the full variable domain is DTGVSQNPRHKITKRGQNVTFRCDPISEHNRLYWYRQTLGQGPEFLTYFQNEAQLEKSRLLSDRFSAERPKGSFSTLEIQRTEQGDSAMYLCASSTGQGSEKLFFGSGTQLSVL.